The T cell receptor (beta chain) under discussion was sequenced for a study of identical twins. TCRdb used MiXCR to reprocess the 5' RACE reads, holding one entry per CDR3 protein. Of about 530,000 distinct CDR3 sequences listed, more than 20% are singletons. This clonotype was detected only a few times. There are 14 residues in the CDR3. V shed 9 bases and J shed 0 bases, with 14 bases lying between them. Germline V CDR1 and CDR2: SGHRS, YFSETQ. These sequences were also reported in another study, on yellow fever vaccine responses in identical twins.

The sequenced sample was CD4+ T cells sorted from blood. The clonotype originates from a woman aged 18-29 years in good health. The chain uses TRBV5-1 and TRBJ2-3; D may match TRBD1 or TRBD2 (5 bases each). The CDR3 coding sequence is TGCGCCACCTGGGACCTAACCAGCACAGATACGCAGTATTTT. This codes for CATWDLTSTDTQYF.